This is a list of T cell receptor beta chains from one sample in a study of T-cell reconstitution after alpha-beta-depleted transplantation in children. Each CDR3 protein gets one entry after TCRdb re-called the PCR reads with MiXCR. Of about 460,000 distinct CDR3 sequences listed, around an eighth are singletons. The source was PBMCs from the stem cell graft donor, collected from the stem cell graft. The receptors here all came from a human donor who donated a stem cell graft to a child with combined immunodeficiency. Both conserved end residues are part of each CDR3. The D gene is left open where the match is weak. The size of a clone is reported for some rows only, either as once, few or many, or as a class for expanded clones.

TRBV12-3/TRBV12-4	TRBJ1-2	.	many	11	TGTGCCAGCAGAAGATACTATGGCTACACCTTC	CASRRYYGYTF
TRBV6-1	TRBJ2-1	.	.	14	TGTGCCAGCAAGAGAGAAGGAGGGGCGACTGAGCAGTTCTTC	CASKREGGATEQFF
TRBV12-3/TRBV12-4	TRBJ2-5	.	few	16	TGTGCCAGCAGTTTGTCCCGACAGGCGCGCAAAGAGACCCAGTACTTC	CASSLSRQARKETQYF
TRBV12-3/TRBV12-4	TRBJ2-7	TRBD2	few	15	TGTGCCAGCAGCCCAGGGAGGGACTACCGTTACGAGCAGTACTTC	CASSPGRDYRYEQYF
TRBV24-1	TRBJ2-7	.	few	13	TGTGCCACCAGTGATTTCGGCAGCTACGAGCAGTACTTC	CATSDFGSYEQYF
TRBV12-3/TRBV12-4	TRBJ2-5	TRBD2	many	15	TGTGCCAGCAGGACCGGGACTAGCGTCCAAGAGACCCAGTACTTC	CASRTGTSVQETQYF
TRBV20-1	TRBJ2-1	.	.	14	TGCAGTGTTAGAGTCGGGGGACCTTACAATGAGCAGTTCTTC	CSVRVGGPYNEQFF
TRBV11-2	TRBJ2-7	TRBD1	few	15	TGTGCCAGCAGCCCACCGGGACAGGGGGATTTTGAGCAGTACTTC	CASSPPGQGDFEQYF
TRBV15	TRBJ2-3	.	.	14	TGTGCCACCAGCAGAAACTGGGGTCCAGATACGCAGTATTTT	CATSRNWGPDTQYF
TRBV7-3	TRBJ2-1	TRBD1	many	14	TGTGCCAGCAGTTCCCCGGGACAGGGAAAGAAGCAGTTCTTC	CASSSPGQGKKQFF
TRBV11-2	TRBJ2-5	TRBD1	few	14	TGTGCCACGCGACAGGGGGTCGGTGTAGAGACCCAGTACTTC	CATRQGVGVETQYF
TRBV6-5	TRBJ2-3	TRBD2	.	16	TGTGCCAGCAGTTTTTGGAGCGGGAGGGTTACAGATACGCAGTATTTT	CASSFWSGRVTDTQYF
TRBV15	TRBJ2-3	TRBD2	.	19	TGTGCCACCAGCAGAGATCTTTTTTTAGCGGGGGGGCCTCCAGATACGCAGTATTTT	CATSRDLFLAGGPPDTQYF
TRBV9	TRBJ2-3	.	few	13	TGTGCCAGCAGCGCCCAGGTTGGGGCGGGACAGTATTTT	CASSAQVGAGQYF
TRBV4-3	TRBJ2-2	TRBD2	.	17	TGCGCCAGCAGCCGGAAGACTAGCGGATCGAACACCGGGGAGCTGTTTTTT	CASSRKTSGSNTGELFF
TRBV5-5	TRBJ2-5	TRBD2	once	14	TGTGCCAGCACCCTAGCGGGGCGACAAGAGACCCAGTACTTC	CASTLAGRQETQYF
TRBV12-3/TRBV12-4	TRBJ2-5	.	many	12	TGTGCCATCAGGGGGGGGTCAGAGACCCAGTACTTC	CAIRGGSETQYF
TRBV6-5	TRBJ2-7	.	few	16	TGTGCCAGCAGTTACTCGGCCCTAGGGGGTTCCTACGAGCAGTACTTC	CASSYSALGGSYEQYF
TRBV20-1	TRBJ1-1	.	few	12	TGCAGTGCTATCCCGGGATTCGGCGAAGCTTTCTTT	CSAIPGFGEAFF
TRBV3-1	TRBJ1-5	.	.	15	TGTGCCAGCAGCCAACGAGGGGGGCTAGGGCAGCCCCAGCATTTT	CASSQRGGLGQPQHF
TRBV7-8	TRBJ2-3	.	.	14	TGTGCCAGCAGCTTTTGGACTAGCACAGATACGCAGTATTTT	CASSFWTSTDTQYF
TRBV5-1	TRBJ2-3	TRBD2	few	14	TGCGCCAGCAGCGTAGCGGGAGGCCCAGATACGCAGTATTTT	CASSVAGGPDTQYF
TRBV15	TRBJ2-7	TRBD1	many	14	TGTGCCACCAGCAGGGACAGGGGGCTCTACGAGCAGTACTTC	CATSRDRGLYEQYF
TRBV4-3	TRBJ2-7	TRBD1	few	15	TGCGCCAGCAGCCAACACCGGGACAGGGGGTACGAGCAGTACTTC	CASSQHRDRGYEQYF
TRBV4-3	TRBJ2-3	.	once	15	TGCGCCAGCAGCCAAGTCGCGCGGACCACAGATACGCAGTATTTT	CASSQVARTTDTQYF
TRBV9	TRBJ2-1	TRBD1	few	15	TGTGCCAGCACCGTAACGGGACAGCTCTACAATGAGCAGTTCTTC	CASTVTGQLYNEQFF
TRBV12-3/TRBV12-4	TRBJ2-1	.	.	14	TGTGCCAGCAGTTTAAGGCAGCCTGGGAATGAGCAGTTCTTC	CASSLRQPGNEQFF
TRBV7-2	TRBJ2-1	TRBD2	.	15	TGTGCCAGCAGCAAGCGGGATGTCTCCTACAATGAGCAGTTCTTC	CASSKRDVSYNEQFF
TRBV12-3/TRBV12-4	TRBJ2-3	.	few	15	TGTGCCAGCAGTCGCCCTCGGGCAGACACAGATACGCAGTATTTT	CASSRPRADTDTQYF
TRBV12-3/TRBV12-4	TRBJ2-3	.	few	14	TGTGCCAGCACCCCCGGGTTCAACACAGATACGCAGTATTTT	CASTPGFNTDTQYF
TRBV2	TRBJ2-3	.	many	13	TGTGCCAGCAGGTACTGGGGGACAGATACGCAGTATTTT	CASRYWGTDTQYF
TRBV7-3	TRBJ2-3	.	.	15	TGTGCCAGCAGCTTAAAGGTTACTAGCACAGATACGCAGTATTTT	CASSLKVTSTDTQYF
TRBV20-1	TRBJ1-3	.	few	15	TGCAGTGCTAGAGCGGCCTCCTTCTCTGGAAACACCATATATTTT	CSARAASFSGNTIYF